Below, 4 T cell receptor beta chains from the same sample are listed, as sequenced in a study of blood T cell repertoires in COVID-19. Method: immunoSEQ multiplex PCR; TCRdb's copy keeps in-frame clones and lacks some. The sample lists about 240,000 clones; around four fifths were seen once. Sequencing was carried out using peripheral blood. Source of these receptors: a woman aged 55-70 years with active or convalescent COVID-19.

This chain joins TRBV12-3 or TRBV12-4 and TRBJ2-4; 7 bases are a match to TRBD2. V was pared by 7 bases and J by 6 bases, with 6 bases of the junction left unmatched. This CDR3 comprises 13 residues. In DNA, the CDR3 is TGTGCCAGCAACGGACTAGGAGGAAACATTCAGTACTTC. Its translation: CASNGLGGNIQYF.

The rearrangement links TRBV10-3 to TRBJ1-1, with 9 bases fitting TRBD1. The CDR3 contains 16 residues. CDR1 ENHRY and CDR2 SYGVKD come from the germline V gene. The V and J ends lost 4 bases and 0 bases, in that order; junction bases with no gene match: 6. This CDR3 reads CAISAGTGPMNTEAFF. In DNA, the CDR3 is TGTGCCATCAGTGCGGGGACAGGGCCAATGAACACTGAAGCTTTCTTT.

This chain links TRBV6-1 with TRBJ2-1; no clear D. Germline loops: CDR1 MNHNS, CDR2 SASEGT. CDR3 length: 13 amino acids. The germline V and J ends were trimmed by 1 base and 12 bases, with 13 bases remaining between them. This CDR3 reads CASSEVAATGQFF. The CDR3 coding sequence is TGTGCCAGCAGTGAAGTTGCTGCTACGGGGCAGTTCTTC.

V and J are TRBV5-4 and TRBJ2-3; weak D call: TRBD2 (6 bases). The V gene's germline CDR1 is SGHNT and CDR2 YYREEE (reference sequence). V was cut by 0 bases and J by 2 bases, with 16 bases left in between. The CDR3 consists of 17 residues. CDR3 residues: CASSLAVLAGITDTQYF. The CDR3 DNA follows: TGTGCCAGCAGCTTGGCGGTATTGGCGGGGATCACAGATACGCAGTATTTT.